Shown below are 20 T cell receptor beta chains from a single sample sequenced in a study of T-cell reconstitution after alpha-beta-depleted transplantation in children. TCRbeta library construction was performed incorporating unique molecular identifiers. Via MiXCR, TCRdb re-called the PCR reads, giving one row per CDR3 protein. This table holds about 420,000 distinct CDR3 sequences, about a tenth found once. The sequences come from PBMCs from the stem cell graft donor, collected from the stem cell graft. The receptors were sampled from a human donor who donated a stem cell graft to a child with acute myeloid leukemia.

This clonotype appeared a few times. The V call is TRBV20-1, the J call TRBJ2-7; D unresolved. CDR1 and CDR2 from the germline V gene are DFQATT and SNEGSKA (reference sequence). This CDR3 has 13 amino acids. V was cut by 3 bases and J by 6 bases, with 15 bases left in between. The CDR3 loop is CSARGRTAIEQYF. CDR3 nucleotides: TGCAGTGCTAGGGGAAGGACGGCCATCGAGCAGTACTTC.

The chain recombines TRBV5-4 with TRBJ2-2, with TRBD1 identical over 7 bases. The CDR3 extends over 16 amino acids. Germline-derived CDR1 and CDR2 are SGHNT and YYREEE (reference sequence). Trimming removed 4 bases from V and 3 bases from J; junction bases left unmatched: 9. CDR3 sequence: CASSQITGDHTGELFF. CDR3 DNA sequence: TGTGCCAGCAGCCAAATTACAGGGGATCACACCGGGGAGCTGTTTTTT.

This clonotype has more than one count but fewer than ten. V and J are TRBV12-3 or TRBV12-4 and TRBJ2-7; 9 bases line up with TRBD2. The trim removed 3 bases at V and 6 bases at J, leaving 12 bases unmatched. The CDR3 consists of 16 residues. CDR3 DNA: TGTGCCAGCAGTTTCGGGACTAGCCCTTCGTTTGTCGAGCAGTACTTC. Translating it yields CASSFGTSPSFVEQYF.

The J gene is TRBJ2-1, the V gene TRBV2; 9 nucleotides match TRBD1. V dropped 2 bases and J dropped 6; count of bases not matched to a gene: 5. The CDR3 consists of 15 residues. Germline V gives CDR1 SNHLY, CDR2 FYNNEI. Here the CDR3 reads CASSELGTGFNEQFF. The CDR3 DNA is TGTGCCAGCAGTGAATTAGGGACAGGGTTCAATGAGCAGTTCTTC.

This clonotype came up a few times. The chain couples TRBV11-2 to TRBJ2-5; a weak D match, TRBD2 (6 bases). Germline V gives CDR1 SGHAT, CDR2 FQNNGV. V lost 4 bases to trimming and J lost 2 bases, with 11 bases between them. The CDR3 sequence is 14 residues long. The CDR3 DNA sequence: TGTGCCAGCAGCTCTGGGACTTTGCAAGAGACCCAGTACTTC. It specifies CASSSGTLQETQYF.

This clonotype was observed a handful of times. The V and J genes are TRBV11-2 and TRBJ2-5; TRBD2 matches 10 bases. Germline lookup yields CDR1 SGHAT and CDR2 FQNNGV. The junction had 11 bases not matched to a gene; V was cut back by 1 base and J by 3 bases. The CDR3 totals 18 residues. The CDR3 spells CASSLGISGGPGKETQYF. As DNA, the CDR3 is TGTGCCAGCAGCTTAGGGATTAGCGGGGGGCCGGGTAAAGAGACCCAGTACTTC.

This clonotype was seen many times. The chain has TRBV7-2 and TRBJ2-6; no definite D call. Germline-derived CDR1 and CDR2 are SGHTA and FQGNSA. The V end lost 5 bases, the J end lost 3 bases, and 5 bases lay between the germline ends. This CDR3 comprises 13 residues. CDR3 bases: TGTGCCAGCAGCCCCGGTGGGGCCAACGTCCTGACTTTC. Residues: CASSPGGANVLTF.

This clonotype was observed many times. The CDR3 nucleotides read TGTGCCAGCAGTTTACTAGCGGGGGGCTATACGCAGTATTTT. Translation: CASSLLAGGYTQYF. The chain couples TRBV12-3 or TRBV12-4 to TRBJ2-3, with 11 bases lining up with TRBD2. The length of the CDR3 is 14 residues. Germline trimming cut 2 bases from V and 7 bases from J; bases unmatched to any gene: 2.

This clonotype has more than one count but fewer than ten. This chain connects TRBV25-1 to TRBJ2-7; TRBD2 matches 8 bases. The CDR3 contains 14 residues. From germline, CDR1 is MGHDK and CDR2 SYGVNS. V trimming: 5 bases; J trimming: 7 bases; junction bases outside the gene matches: 10. The CDR3: CASSIAGTPWEQYF. CDR3 DNA sequence: TGTGCCAGCAGTATAGCGGGAACGCCTTGGGAGCAGTACTTC.

This clonotype was observed a few times. The chain uses TRBV27 and TRBJ1-4, with D uncertain. The CDR3 extends over 14 amino acids. Trimming left V 5 bases short and J 7 bases short, with 14 bases between. Germline CDR1 is MNHEY and CDR2 is SMNVEV (reference sequence). CDR3 DNA: TGTGCCAGCAGTCCCCTCGAAAGCAGTGAAAAACTGTTTTTT. Amino acids: CASSPLESSEKLFF.

The chain has TRBV12-3 or TRBV12-4 and TRBJ2-2; tentative D call: TRBD2 (5 bases). This CDR3 spans 14 amino acids. Deletions cut 3 bases from V and 3 bases from J, with 8 bases between. The CDR3 spells CASSFGLDTGELFF. The CDR3 DNA sequence: TGTGCCAGCAGTTTCGGACTCGACACCGGGGAGCTGTTTTTT.

This clonotype was picked up a small number of times. The chain combines TRBV25-1 with TRBJ1-2; D ambiguous. Germline V gene data show CDR1 as MGHDK and CDR2 as SYGVNS. Trimming removed 5 bases from V and 3 bases from J, with 10 bases in between. The CDR3 runs 13 residues. The CDR3 loop reads CASSLNGYYGYTF. As DNA, the CDR3 is TGTGCCAGCAGTTTAAACGGATACTATGGCTACACCTTC.

Only a few counts were recorded for this clonotype. The V and J genes are TRBV7-2 and TRBJ1-6, with D perhaps TRBD1 (6 bases). CDR3 size: 16 residues. Germline lookup yields CDR1 SGHTA and CDR2 FQGNSA. V was shortened by 0 bases and J by 6 bases, with 12 bases between the two germline ends. The CDR3 bases are TGTGCCAGCAGCTTAGCGCGGTTGGACAGTAATTCACCCCTCCACTTT. It translates to CASSLARLDSNSPLHF.

The table lists this clonotype with many counts. The gene calls are TRBV12-3 or TRBV12-4 and TRBJ2-5; 8 bases line up with TRBD1. V shed 6 bases and J 1 base; nucleotides not matched to a gene: 1. This CDR3 spans 13 amino acids. The CDR3 sequence: CASRGTGQETQYF. The CDR3 DNA reads as TGTGCCAGCAGGGGGACAGGCCAAGAGACCCAGTACTTC.

V and J are TRBV4-2 and TRBJ2-7, with TRBD2 as a possible D gene (6 bases). The CDR3 is made up of 16 amino acids. CDR1 LGHNA and CDR2 YNFKEQ come from the germline V gene. V gave up 0 bases and J gave up 1 base, with 13 bases separating them. The CDR3 DNA reads TGTGCCAGCAGCCAAGAGGTGGGCGGGACGTCCTACGAGCAGTACTTC. Its protein product is CASSQEVGGTSYEQYF.

This clonotype occurred a few times. The chain joins TRBV5-5 to TRBJ2-7, with 7 bases that match TRBD1. CDR1 and CDR2 from the germline V gene are SGHKS and YYEKEE (reference sequence). V trimming: 2 bases; J trimming: 3 bases; junction bases outside the gene matches: 2. The CDR3 sequence is 13 residues long. This CDR3 is CASSLGTDYEQYV. CDR3 in DNA: TGTGCCAGCAGCTTAGGGACAGACTACGAGCAGTACGTC.

This clonotype was counted between two and nine times. The J gene is TRBJ1-2, the V gene TRBV5-1; maybe TRBD1 (5 bases). V was clipped by 0 bases and J by 6 bases, with 12 bases between them. Per germline, CDR1 SGHRS and CDR2 YFSETQ. This CDR3 has 14 residues. The CDR3 reads CASSLVGDMDGYTF. In DNA, the CDR3 is TGCGCCAGCAGCTTGGTGGGGGATATGGATGGCTACACCTTC.

This clonotype was recorded once. This chain uses TRBV3-1 with TRBJ2-1, with no clear D. CDR1 LGHDT and CDR2 YNNKEL come from the germline V gene (reference sequence). The CDR3 runs 14 residues. The V end lost 0 bases, the J end lost 8 bases, and 11 bases lay between the germline ends. This chain's CDR3 is CASSQDGFWDEQFF. For the CDR3, the DNA is TGTGCCAGCAGCCAAGATGGGTTTTGGGATGAGCAGTTCTTC.

Many counts were recorded for this clonotype. The genes are TRBV12-3 or TRBV12-4 and TRBJ2-3, with 10 bases identical to TRBD1. J was trimmed by 6 bases and V by 6 bases; bases with no gene match: 6. The CDR3 loop spans 14 amino acids. Here the CDR3 reads CASSGQGVPDTQYF. The CDR3 DNA is TGTGCCAGCAGCGGACAGGGGGTTCCCGATACGCAGTATTTT.

This clonotype was seen repeatedly, ten times or more. The chain employs TRBV18 and TRBJ2-7; possible D gene TRBD1, 7 bases. The CDR3 extends over 15 amino acids. Germline values: CDR1 KGHSH, CDR2 LQKENI. Trimming took off 2 bases at V and 3 bases at J, with 14 bases between the two ends. The CDR3, as DNA: TGTGCCAGCTCACCAGGAGGGGGCGGAAGCTACGAGCAGTACGTC. As protein: CASSPGGGGSYEQYV.